This T cell receptor (beta chain) was found in a study of Ad26.COV2.S vaccination and SARS-CoV-2 variants. Regarding treatment: about 20 received Ad26.COV2.S at low or high dose, single or two shots; 5 received placebo; per-sample allocation not given. Samples were taken on day 63 after the first vaccine or placebo injection. The repertoire was sequenced with immunoSEQ multiplex PCR; TCRdb's copy has only in-frame clones and lacks some. The sample carries about 350,000 clones, 88% recorded once. This clone was recorded a few times. CDR1 MNHNY and CDR2 SVGAGI come from the germline V gene (reference sequence). The ends were cut back, 7 bases at V and 0 bases at J, with 10 bases in the middle. The CDR3 loop spans 14 amino acids.

The sequence came from a person between 18 and 60 years old who received the Ad26.COV2.S COVID-19 vaccine or a placebo. The V and J genes are TRBV6-6 and TRBJ1-5, with D unclear. The input for sequencing was peripheral blood, taken in a trial of Ad26.COV2.S vaccine versus placebo. The CDR3 nucleotides read TGTGCCAGCAACGGAGAAATTAGCAATCAGCCCCAGCATTTT. Amino acid sequence: CASNGEISNQPQHF.